The clone carrying this TCR beta chain was seen many times. In this cohort, patients with other autoimmune diseases, uncontrolled infections, pregnancy or lactation were excluded. Clinicians made diagnoses from clinical symptoms, serum thyroxine, TRAb, thyroid ultrasound and orbital computed tomography. This sample stems from a study of Graves' ophthalmopathy and Graves' hyperthyroidism. The V gene lost 4 bases and the J gene lost 4 bases, with 11 bases spanning the gap. The germline CDR1 and CDR2 sequences are LGHNA and YSLEER. This CDR3 spans 15 amino acids. The TCR beta CDR3 regions underwent amplification from RNA transcripts. The first-round RT-PCR employed HTBI primers together with the Qiagen OneStep RT-PCR kit. A multiplex PCR was then performed as the second round. TCRdb fed the multiplex PCR reads into MiXCR, producing one record per CDR3 protein. The sample has hundreds of thousands of distinct CDR3 sequences, around 21% seen once.

The clonotype was recovered from a young woman with stable Graves' hyperthyroidism. The chain combines TRBV4-3 with TRBJ2-6; D may be TRBD1 (7 bases). The sequencing sample was made of peripheral blood. The CDR3 sequence is CASSPGGQGANVLTF. The CDR3 DNA sequence: TGCGCCAGCAGCCCAGGGGGGCAAGGGGCCAACGTCCTGACTTTC.